These T cell receptor beta chains were read from a single sample in a study of esophageal squamous cell carcinoma under preoperative chemotherapy. TCRdb recomputed calls from the PCR reads with MiXCR, one row per CDR3 protein. The sample lists 15,000 to 20,000 distinct CDR3 sequences, under 60% occurring once. This material was acquired from a patient given preoperative chemotherapy. The source is a human donor with esophageal squamous cell carcinoma. The donor label of this sample is uncertain. The CDR3 runs from the conserved cysteine through the conserved F or W. The D gene is left open where the match is weak. The listing skips clone size in some rows; elsewhere it reads once, few, many or a size class.

j_call d_call v_call clone_size cdr3_aa cdr3_nt
TRBJ1-1 - TRBV11-2 - CASARDRVEAFF TGTGCCAGCGCCCGGGACCGGGTCGAAGCTTTCTTT
TRBJ2-4 TRBD1 TRBV7-2 few CASSLWEQGALQYF TGTGCCAGCAGCTTATGGGAACAGGGGGCTTTGCAGTACTTC
TRBJ2-7 TRBD2 TRBV6-1 once CASSATSGRRGYYEQYF TGTGCCAGCAGTGCGACTAGCGGGAGGAGAGGGTACTACGAGCAGTACTTC
TRBJ2-1 - TRBV6-1 - CASLGISYNEQFF TGTGCCAGCCTCGGGATCTCCTACAATGAGCAGTTCTTC
TRBJ1-2 - TRBV19 many CASLLRDIEATNYGYTF TGTGCCAGCTTACTCCGGGACATCGAGGCCACTAACTATGGCTACACCTTC
TRBJ2-1 - TRBV5-8 - CASSSAGRTSYNEQFF TGTGCCAGCAGCTCGGCCGGGCGAACCTCCTACAATGAGCAGTTCTTC
TRBJ2-2 TRBD2 TRBV7-6 many CASSRPGGLAGGPGAGELFF TGTGCCAGCAGCCGACCGGGCGGACTAGCGGGAGGGCCAGGGGCCGGGGAGCTGTTTTTT
TRBJ2-3 - TRBV5-3 - CAGSRPAEGSRQYF TGTGCGGGGAGCCGGCCCGCGGAGGGATCCCGCCAGTATTTT
TRBJ2-2 TRBD1 TRBV7-3 - CASSSTGTEELFF TGTGCCAGCAGCTCAACAGGGACAGAGGAGCTGTTTTTT
TRBJ2-2 - TRBV7-8 - CASSPSGPTEAQFF TGTGCCAGCAGCCCTTCGGGACCAACGGAGGCGCAGTTTTTT
TRBJ2-1 - TRBV7-2 - CASSLAGPYEQFF TGTGCCAGCAGCTTAGCGGGCCCCTACGAGCAGTTCTTC
TRBJ2-6 - TRBV14 - CASSQDRNVLTF TGTGCCAGCAGCCAAGACCGCAACGTCCTGACTTTC
TRBJ2-3 - TRBV28 once CASSLFPRPLTDTQYF TGTGCCAGCAGTTTATTCCCTAGGCCACTCACAGATACGCAGTATTTT
TRBJ2-6 TRBD1 TRBV7-2 many CASSRDRAGANVLTF TGTGCCAGCAGCCGTGACAGGGCTGGGGCCAACGTCCTGACTTTC
TRBJ2-3 - TRBV12-3/TRBV12-4 - CASSLAGSNTGEQYF TGTGCCAGCAGTTTAGCGGGATCGAACACCGGGGAGCAGTATTTT
TRBJ2-1 TRBD2 TRBV12-3/TRBV12-4 few CASSWEGRGSYNEQFF TGTGCCAGCAGTTGGGAGGGCCGAGGGTCTTACAATGAGCAGTTCTTC
TRBJ2-3 - TRBV11-2 many CASSLTPDPDTQYF TGTGCCAGCAGCTTGACCCCAGACCCAGATACGCAGTATTTT
TRBJ2-7 TRBD2 TRBV7-2 many CASSSIGAGVDEQYF TGTGCCAGCAGCTCGATTGGAGCGGGAGTCGACGAGCAGTACTTC
TRBJ2-4 - TRBV7-2 - CASSARELWTKNIQYF TGTGCCAGCAGCGCCCGGGAGCTGTGGACCAAAAACATTCAGTACTTC
TRBJ2-1 - TRBV7-2 medium-sized CASSLARTGERVFEQFF TGTGCCAGCAGCTTAGCGCGGACAGGAGAGCGGGTTTTTGAGCAGTTCTTC
TRBJ1-5 - TRBV19 - CASSRGGYQPQHF TGTGCCAGTAGTAGGGGGGGGTACCAGCCCCAGCATTTT
TRBJ1-2 - TRBV28 few CASSSDYGYTF TGTGCCAGCAGTTCGGACTATGGCTACACCTTC
TRBJ2-5 - TRBV7-2 few CASSLAGSSRREQYF TGTGCCAGCAGCTTAGCAGGGTCGAGTAGGAGGGAGCAGTACTTC
TRBJ2-1 TRBD1 TRBV11-2 - CASSQPPDRVSDEQFF TGTGCCAGCAGCCAGCCCCCGGACAGGGTTAGTGATGAGCAGTTCTTC
TRBJ2-1 TRBD2 TRBV12-3/TRBV12-4 - CASSYPVTSGYNEQFF TGTGCCAGCAGCTACCCGGTGACTAGCGGATACAATGAGCAGTTCTTC
TRBJ2-7 - TRBV7-2 - CASNPSRTHYEQYF TGTGCCAGCAACCCCAGCCGGACCCACTACGAGCAGTACTTC
TRBJ2-3 - TRBV6-1 - CASSGRGLRFVNTDTQYF TGTGCCAGCAGTGGCCGGGGCCTGCGGTTTGTGAACACAGATACGCAGTATTTT
TRBJ2-3 - TRBV7-8 - CASSLDRLASTDTQYF TGTGCCAGCAGCTTAGATAGGCTAGCGAGCACAGATACGCAGTATTTT
TRBJ2-3 TRBD2 TRBV7-7 - CASSTTGLAVISTDTQYF TGTGCCAGCAGCACGACGGGACTAGCGGTGATTAGCACAGATACGCAGTATTTT
TRBJ2-4 - TRBV7-2 - CASSARELWATDTQYF TGTGCCAGCAGCGCACGAGAGCTGTGGGCCACAGACACTCAGTACTTC
TRBJ2-5 TRBD1 TRBV10-1 - CASSETGGYTDTQYF TGCGCCAGCAGTGAAACAGGGGGCTACACAGATACCCAGTATTTC
TRBJ1-2 - TRBV5-4 - CASSLAKEAFGYTF TGTGCCAGCAGCTTGGCTAAGGAGGCTTTTGGCTACACCTTC
TRBJ2-6 - TRBV6-1 - CASSGLAGCANDLYF TGTGCCAGCAGTGGTTTAGCTGGCTGCGCCAACGACCTGTACTTC
TRBJ2-3 - TRBV7-6 many CASSLVGEADTQYF TGTGCCAGCAGCTTAGTAGGGGAGGCAGATACGCAGTATTTT
TRBJ2-7 - TRBV12-3/TRBV12-4 - CASSFRVVGEQYF TGTGCCAGCAGTTTTCGGGTAGTCGGCGAGCAGTACTTC
TRBJ2-1 - TRBV11-2 - CASSRLGEFDNEQFF TGTGCCAGCAGCCGTCTGGGAGAGTTCGACAATGAGCAGTTCTTC
TRBJ2-1 - TRBV7-3 many CASSLYRDPGGDEQFF TGTGCCAGCAGCTTATACCGGGACCCCGGGGGCGATGAGCAGTTCTTC
TRBJ2-1 TRBD2 TRBV12-3/TRBV12-4 few CASSLSSGRVEQFF TGTGCCAGCAGTTTGAGTAGCGGGAGGGTTGAGCAGTTCTTC
TRBJ2-1 TRBD2 TRBV5-5 few CASSLAGLAGGRNEQFF TGTGCCAGCAGCTTGGCGGGACTAGCGGGAGGGCGAAATGAGCAGTTCTTC
TRBJ2-7 - TRBV7-2 many CASSLSDEQYF TGTGCCAGCAGCTTAAGTGACGAGCAGTACTTC
TRBJ2-3 - TRBV7-2 - CASRMGGGGSVADTQYF TGTGCCAGCAGGATGGGAGGTGGGGGGAGTGTCGCAGATACGCAGTATTTC
TRBJ1-2 - TRBV18 - CASSPQDNYGYTF TGTGCCAGCTCACCCCAGGATAACTATGGCTACACCTTC
TRBJ2-2 - TRBV6-5 many CASSYSVSTRGTGELFF TGTGCCAGCAGTTACTCGGTGAGCACCCGAGGCACCGGGGAGCTGTTTTTT
TRBJ2-5 TRBD2 TRBV13 - CASSFRLAGNQETQYF TGTGCCAGCAGCTTCCGACTAGCGGGAAACCAAGAGACCCAGTACTTC
TRBJ2-3 - TRBV7-6 many CASSLGGPADTQYF TGTGCCAGCAGCTTAGGAGGGCCTGCAGATACGCAGTATTTT
TRBJ2-1 - TRBV6-2/TRBV6-3 many CASSYAGNRGPFF TGTGCCAGCAGTTACGCGGGGAACAGAGGGCCGTTCTTC
TRBJ2-7 - TRBV11-2 few CASSFQTYEQYF TGTGCCAGCAGCTTCCAGACCTACGAGCAGTACTTC
TRBJ1-4 - TRBV7-9 few CASSLAEGGNEKLFF TGTGCCAGCAGCTTAGCAGAGGGTGGCAATGAAAAACTGTTTTTT